The clone carrying this T cell receptor (beta chain) was seen a few times. Its antigen is unknown. The sample originates from a study of molecular identifiers for immune sequencing clone quantification. The overall study: Replicate RNA from 20,000 or 100,000 naive CD8 T cells formed five aliquots; four were sequenced. Study-level findings and limits: Molecules of identical TCR sharing a barcode could underestimate highly expanded clone sizes.

TCRdb reprocessed the PCR reads with MiXCR, giving one entry per CDR3 protein. The sample shows around 480,000 distinct CDR3 sequences, around a fifth of them seen only once. V lost 4 bases, J lost 1 base, and 7 bases stayed unmatched. The V gene's germline CDR1 is KGHDR and CDR2 SFDVKD. CDR3 size: 16 residues. V is TRBV24-1 and J is TRBJ2-3, with 7 bases fitting TRBD1. This TCR was sampled from a human donor in good health. Some libraries in this study had Jurkat cell RNA spiked in. The material sequenced was naive CD8+ T cells from blood, with Jurkat cell RNA spiked in. Subset in this sample: FACS-sorted CD8+CD4-CCR7+CD45RA+ naive T cells. Here the CDR3 DNA reads TGTGCCACCAGTGACAATACAGGGGACGGCACAGATACGCAGTATTTT. Its translation is CATSDNTGDGTDTQYF.